Listed below are T cell receptor beta chains from one sample, sequenced in a study of T cells after yellow fever vaccination. One entry per CDR3 protein, called by TCRdb with MiXCR from the 5' RACE reads. The table has around 72,000 distinct CDR3 sequences, around 7.7% seen once. The material sequenced was CD8+ T cells sorted from PBMCs, taken about 10 days after the first yellow fever vaccination. The receptors originated from a man between 18 and 29 years old who received the YFV17D yellow fever vaccine. CDR3s include the opening cysteine and the closing phenylalanine or tryptophan. The order of the fields is CDR3 DNA, CDR3 protein, J gene, D gene, clone size, V gene. The D gene is left open where the match is weak. Rows may omit the clone size; those that give it use once, few, many or a size class.

TGTGCCAGCAGGCGGCCGACCGGGGCTGGTTTCGGGAACACTGAAGCTTTCTTT	CASRRPTGAGFGNTEAFF	TRBJ1-1	.	.	TRBV7-8
TGTGCCAGCAGCTTTCAGGGGGGGGGCACAGATACGCAGTATTTT	CASSFQGGGTDTQYF	TRBJ2-3	.	.	TRBV7-8
TGTGCCAGCAGCAAGATTGCGGGGGGTGGCACCGGGGAGCTGTTTTTT	CASSKIAGGGTGELFF	TRBJ2-2	TRBD2	many	TRBV6-1
TGTGCCAGCAGTTTCGGGGCGGTGGCGCAGTATTTT	CASSFGAVAQYF	TRBJ2-3	.	many	TRBV12-3/TRBV12-4
TGTGCCAGCAGTACGGGACAGGGAAATGAAAAACTGTTTTTT	CASSTGQGNEKLFF	TRBJ1-4	TRBD1	.	TRBV12-3/TRBV12-4
TGTGCCAGCAGCCGGGGATACAATGAGCAGTTCTTC	CASSRGYNEQFF	TRBJ2-1	.	many	TRBV7-8
TGCGCCAGCAGCTTGACATTTTACGAGCAGTACTTC	CASSLTFYEQYF	TRBJ2-7	.	many	TRBV5-1
TGTGCCAGCAGCCGCCCCGACAGGAACACTGAAGCTTTCTTT	CASSRPDRNTEAFF	TRBJ1-1	.	.	TRBV7-9
TGTGCCACCAGCAGAGATCATACAGATCCCTACAATGAGCAGTTCTTC	CATSRDHTDPYNEQFF	TRBJ2-1	.	many	TRBV15
TGCGCCAGCAGCTCACGTCCAACCGGGGAGCTGTTTTTT	CASSSRPTGELFF	TRBJ2-2	.	many	TRBV4-1
TGCGCCAGCAGCCAGGGCGGGGCGGGGGGCTCCTACGAGCAGTACTTC	CASSQGGAGGSYEQYF	TRBJ2-7	TRBD2	many	TRBV4-3
TGTGCCAGCAGCCCCCGAGGGGGGATAGGGGATACGCAGTATTTT	CASSPRGGIGDTQYF	TRBJ2-3	.	many	TRBV11-2
TGTGCCAGCAGTTACATCTCCCCGGGAGGTTCCTACGAGCAGTACTTC	CASSYISPGGSYEQYF	TRBJ2-7	TRBD2	few	TRBV6-5
TGTGCCAGCAGCTTAGTGGGGACAGGGTACGTGGGGGGGGGCAATCAGCCCCAGCATTTT	CASSLVGTGYVGGGNQPQHF	TRBJ1-5	TRBD1	.	TRBV7-8
TGTGCCAGCAGTTACGGGAGTGTGGAGACCCAGTACTTC	CASSYGSVETQYF	TRBJ2-5	.	.	TRBV6-5
TGTGCCAGCTTCGGCGGGGGTTTATCCTACAATGAGCAGTTCTTC	CASFGGGLSYNEQFF	TRBJ2-1	TRBD2	many	TRBV2
TGCGCCAGCAGCTTGGACGGGGGAGGGACCGGGGAGCTGTTTTTT	CASSLDGGGTGELFF	TRBJ2-2	TRBD2	few	TRBV5-1
TGTGCCAGCAGCGGGACTGATAGCAATCAGCCCCAGCATTTT	CASSGTDSNQPQHF	TRBJ1-5	.	many	TRBV7-9
TGCAGTGCCCTCCTTGGGGGGCGCTTTAATTCACCCCTCCACTTT	CSALLGGRFNSPLHF	TRBJ1-6	.	.	TRBV20-1
TGTGCCATCAGTGAGTGGCTAGCGGGGAGCTCCTACGAGCAGTACTTC	CAISEWLAGSSYEQYF	TRBJ2-7	TRBD2	many	TRBV10-3
TGTGCCAGCAGCTTAGGATCTGGGTGGGGTAGCGGCGGTACTAGCACAGATACGCAGTATTTT	CASSLGSGWGSGGTSTDTQYF	TRBJ2-3	.	many	TRBV11-3
TGTGCCAGCAGTAAAGGACGGGGCTCCTACAATGAGCAGTTCTTC	CASSKGRGSYNEQFF	TRBJ2-1	.	.	TRBV6-1
TGTGCCAGCAGCCTGGCCTTGGGACAGGGCTTTGGGTCACCCCTCCACTTT	CASSLALGQGFGSPLHF	TRBJ1-6	TRBD1	many	TRBV7-9
TGTGCCAGCAGCTTAGGGCCGAGGGAGCAGTTCTTC	CASSLGPREQFF	TRBJ2-1	.	few	TRBV7-9
TGTGCCAGCAGTGAACTTGCGGGGGGCGGAGATACGCAGTATTTT	CASSELAGGGDTQYF	TRBJ2-3	TRBD2	few	TRBV2
TGTGCCACCGAAGCCGGGACAGGCAATCAGCCCCAGCATTTT	CATEAGTGNQPQHF	TRBJ1-5	TRBD1	few	TRBV6-5
TGTGCCAGCTGCAACGTGGGACAGGGGCCGCAAGAGACCCAGTACTTC	CASCNVGQGPQETQYF	TRBJ2-5	TRBD1	.	TRBV5-5